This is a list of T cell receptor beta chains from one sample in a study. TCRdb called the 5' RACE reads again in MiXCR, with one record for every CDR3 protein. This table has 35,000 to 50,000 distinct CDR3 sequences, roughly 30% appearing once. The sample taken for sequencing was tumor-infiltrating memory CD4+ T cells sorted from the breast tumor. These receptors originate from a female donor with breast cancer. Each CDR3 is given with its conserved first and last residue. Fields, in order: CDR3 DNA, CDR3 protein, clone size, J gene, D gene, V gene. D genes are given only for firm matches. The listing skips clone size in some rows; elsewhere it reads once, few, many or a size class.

TGCAGTGCTTCGGGACAGCTTACTAACTATGGCTACACCTTC	CSASGQLTNYGYTF	many	TRBJ1-2	TRBD1	TRBV20-1
TGCAGTGCAGGGGGATATTTGACAGATACGCAGTATTTT	CSAGGYLTDTQYF	NA	TRBJ2-3	NA	TRBV20-1
TGTGCCAGCAGCTTAACGGGGCAGGGCGGAACTGAAGCTTTCTTT	CASSLTGQGGTEAFF	NA	TRBJ1-1	NA	TRBV7-3
TGCAGTGGGAGGGGGGAAGGGGCCGACTACGAGCAGTACTTC	CSGRGEGADYEQYF	many	TRBJ2-7	NA	TRBV20-1
TGCGCCAGCAGCTATAGGACTAGTATCTACGAGCAGTACTTC	CASSYRTSIYEQYF	NA	TRBJ2-7	TRBD2	TRBV4-1
TGTGCCAGCAGCCAATGGGAGGGCCTTGGCGAGCAGTACTTC	CASSQWEGLGEQYF	few	TRBJ2-7	TRBD2	TRBV4-2
TGCAGTGCTAGATACGCTAGCGGATACTACGAGCAGTACTTC	CSARYASGYYEQYF	few	TRBJ2-7	TRBD2	TRBV20-1
TGTGCCAGCAGTTTAGCGTCTGGGGAGGGATCACCCCTCCACTTT	CASSLASGEGSPLHF	many	TRBJ1-6	NA	TRBV12-3/TRBV12-4
TGCAGCGTTGAAGATGGGTTCCGCAGTGGGGGACGGGCGAACTATGGCTACACCTTC	CSVEDGFRSGGRANYGYTF	once	TRBJ1-2	NA	TRBV29-1
TGTGCCAGCAGGATCGGGCCAGCCGTAGAGACCCAGTACTTC	CASRIGPAVETQYF	few	TRBJ2-5	NA	TRBV12-3/TRBV12-4
TGTGCCAGCAGTTTTGGGGGGAGGTCCGATACGCAGTATTTT	CASSFGGRSDTQYF	NA	TRBJ2-3	NA	TRBV12-3/TRBV12-4
TGCAGTGCTAGAGATTTTCCCCAGGGCGGTGAGCAGTTCTTC	CSARDFPQGGEQFF	few	TRBJ2-1	NA	TRBV20-1
TGTGCCAGCACCGACCAAAGCTTATCGACCGAACTGGGAACAGATACGCAGTATTTT	CASTDQSLSTELGTDTQYF	NA	TRBJ2-3	NA	TRBV9
TGCAGCGTTGTATTAGGTTTTCAAGAGACCCAGTACTTC	CSVVLGFQETQYF	NA	TRBJ2-5	NA	TRBV29-1
TGTGCCAGCAGCTTAATCCTCAGGAATTATGGCCACACCTTC	CASSLILRNYGHTF	NA	TRBJ1-2	NA	TRBV7-9
TGTGCCAGCAGACCCACCCAAGGGAATGGCTACACCTTC	CASRPTQGNGYTF	many	TRBJ1-2	NA	TRBV3-1
TGTGCCAGCAGCGTCGAGGGACGTGGAAACACCATATATTTT	CASSVEGRGNTIYF	many	TRBJ1-3	NA	TRBV9
TGTGCCAGCAGCGTAGTGCCGGGAAGGGAAAACATTCAGTACTTC	CASSVVPGRENIQYF	NA	TRBJ2-4	NA	TRBV9
TGCAGCGCCATCCAGACCAGGGGCGCTGGCCACACCTTC	CSAIQTRGAGHTF	NA	TRBJ1-2	NA	TRBV29-1
TGCGCCAGCAGCCAAAGGCCTGGAGCGAACACCGGGGAGCTGTTTTTT	CASSQRPGANTGELFF	NA	TRBJ2-2	NA	TRBV4-1
TGCGCCAGCAGTCCGGGGGGGATTGATGAGCAGTTCTTC	CASSPGGIDEQFF	many	TRBJ2-1	TRBD2	TRBV5-1
TGTGCCACCAGCCGGGCGGGCCAAGAGACCCAGTACTTC	CATSRAGQETQYF	NA	TRBJ2-5	NA	TRBV24-1
TGCGCCAGCAGCTTGGATCGGGGAAATTTACCCAACGAGCAGTACTTC	CASSLDRGNLPNEQYF	NA	TRBJ2-7	NA	TRBV5-1
TGTGCCAGCCCCTTAGGGCAGCCGTGCGCCGGGGAGCTGTTTTTT	CASPLGQPCAGELFF	NA	TRBJ2-2	NA	TRBV12-3/TRBV12-4
TGTGCCAGCAGGGACTCTCTGAACACTGAAGCTTTCTTT	CASRDSLNTEAFF	many	TRBJ1-1	NA	TRBV7-9
TGTGCCAGCAGCAGGGACGGAGTCCAAGAGACCCAGTACTTC	CASSRDGVQETQYF	NA	TRBJ2-5	NA	TRBV6-5
TGTGCCTCCGGGACTAGGCTGGCCGGGGAGCTGTTTTTT	CASGTRLAGELFF	few	TRBJ2-2	TRBD2	TRBV3-1
TGTGCCAGCAGTTACGGACGGGAGGGCCCCTTATTGGATGAGCAGTACTTC	CASSYGREGPLLDEQYF	many	TRBJ2-7	TRBD2	TRBV6-5
TGTGCCAGCAGCTTAGAAGACAGGGCCCAATATAACTATGGCTACACCTTC	CASSLEDRAQYNYGYTF	many	TRBJ1-2	TRBD1	TRBV7-9
TGTGCCAGCAGATCGGACAGGGGCTATGAAGCTTTCTTT	CASRSDRGYEAFF	few	TRBJ1-1	TRBD1	TRBV27
TGTGCCACCAGTGATTCGTCGGGGGAGACCCAGTACTTC	CATSDSSGETQYF	NA	TRBJ2-5	NA	TRBV24-1
TGTGCCAGCAGTTACTCGGGCGGGGGGGCCGTGACGCAGTATTTT	CASSYSGGGAVTQYF	NA	TRBJ2-3	TRBD2	TRBV6-5